This TCR beta chain is drawn from a study of response to subunit inactivated influenza vaccine. Germline V gene data show CDR1 as SGHDT and CDR2 as YYEEEE. Deletions cut 0 bases from V and 2 bases from J, with 12 bases between. The CDR3 runs to 15 residues. This clonotype has at least ten counts. TCRdb recomputed calls from the RT-PCR reads with MiXCR, one row per CDR3 protein. Among over 150,000 distinct CDR3 sequences listed, 14% were seen once. The chain is built from TRBV5-6 and TRBJ2-7; D is uncertain. This receptor was identified in a man between 50 and 59 years old who received an inactivated influenza vaccine. The sequenced sample was CD8+ T cells sorted from PBMCs, obtained roughly 5 days after vaccination. The CDR3 reads CASSLGSFPTYEQYF. The CDR3, as DNA: TGTGCCAGCAGCTTGGGGAGCTTCCCTACCTACGAGCAGTACTTC.